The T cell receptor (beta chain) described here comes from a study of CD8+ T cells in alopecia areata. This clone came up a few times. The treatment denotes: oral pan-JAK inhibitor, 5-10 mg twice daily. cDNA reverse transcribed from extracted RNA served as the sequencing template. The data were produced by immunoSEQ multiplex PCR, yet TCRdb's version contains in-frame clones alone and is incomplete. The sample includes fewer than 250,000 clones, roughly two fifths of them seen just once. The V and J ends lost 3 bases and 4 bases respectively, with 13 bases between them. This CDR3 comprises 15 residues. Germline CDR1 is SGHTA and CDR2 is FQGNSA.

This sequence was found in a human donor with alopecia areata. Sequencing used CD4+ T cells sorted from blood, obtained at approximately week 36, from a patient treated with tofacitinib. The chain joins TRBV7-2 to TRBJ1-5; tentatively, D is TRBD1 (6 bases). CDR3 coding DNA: TGTGCCAGCAGCTTCTACCGGGGGGCTAATCAGCCCCAGCATTTT. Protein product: CASSFYRGANQPQHF.